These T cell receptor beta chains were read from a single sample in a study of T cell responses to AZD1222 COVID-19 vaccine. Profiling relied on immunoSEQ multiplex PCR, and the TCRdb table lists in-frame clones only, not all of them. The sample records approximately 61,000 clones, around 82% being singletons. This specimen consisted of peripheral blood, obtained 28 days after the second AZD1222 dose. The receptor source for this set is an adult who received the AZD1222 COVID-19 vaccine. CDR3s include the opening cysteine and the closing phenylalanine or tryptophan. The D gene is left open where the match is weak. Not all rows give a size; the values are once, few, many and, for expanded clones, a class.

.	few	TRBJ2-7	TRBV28	TGTGCCAGCAGTTTAAAAGGGGTAGGGTCCTACGAGCAGTACTTC	CASSLKGVGSYEQYF
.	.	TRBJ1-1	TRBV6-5	TGTGCCAGCAAGCTGGGGGGGGTGAACACTGAAGCTTTCTTT	CASKLGGVNTEAFF
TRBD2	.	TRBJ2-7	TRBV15	TGTGCCACCAGCAGAGAGGCGGGAGGCCCTACTTTCTACGAGCAGTACTTC	CATSREAGGPTFYEQYF
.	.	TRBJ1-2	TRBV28	TGTGCCAGCAGTTTATATCGCGGCGAATACGGCTACACCTTC	CASSLYRGEYGYTF
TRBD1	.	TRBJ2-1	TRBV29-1	TGCAGCGAAGGGACAGGGGGGAATGAGCAGTTCTTC	CSEGTGGNEQFF
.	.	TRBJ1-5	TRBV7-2	TGTGCCAGCAGCACGACAGGCCTTAGCAATCAGCCCCAGCATTTT	CASSTTGLSNQPQHF
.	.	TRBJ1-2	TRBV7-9	TGTGCCAGCAGCCCTAGGAATCTCCCTCAGAGATACACCTTC	CASSPRNLPQRYTF
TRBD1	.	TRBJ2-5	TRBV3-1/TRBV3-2	TGTGCCAGCAGCCATGCAGGGGGAGAGACCCAGTACTTC	CASSHAGGETQYF
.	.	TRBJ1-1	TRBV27	TGTGCCAGCAGGGCTCCGCCATGGATCCCAGGGGACACTGAAGCTTTCTTT	CASRAPPWIPGDTEAFF
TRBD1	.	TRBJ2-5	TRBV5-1	TGCGCCAGCAGCAGAGCGGGACAGGGGGCAGAGACCCAGTACTTC	CASSRAGQGAETQYF
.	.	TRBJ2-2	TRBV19	TGTGCCAGTAGGGCTGAGGGGGGGAACACCGGGGAGCTGTTTTTT	CASRAEGGNTGELFF
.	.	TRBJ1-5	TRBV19	TGTGCCAGTACCCCCCCCGGGATACGACAGCCCCAGCATTTT	CASTPPGIRQPQHF
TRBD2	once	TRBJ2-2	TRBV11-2	TGTGCCAGCAGCTTAGTCGGCGGGAGTATCGGGGAGCTGTTTTTT	CASSLVGGSIGELFF
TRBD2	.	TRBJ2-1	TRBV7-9	TGTGCCAGCAGCTTAGCTATTGGACTAGCGGGTCGGAATGAGCAGTTCTTC	CASSLAIGLAGRNEQFF
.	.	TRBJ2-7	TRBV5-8	TGTGCCAGCAGCCTACCGGGACTCTCCTACGAGCAGTACTTC	CASSLPGLSYEQYF
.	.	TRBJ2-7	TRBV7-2	TGTGCCAGCAGCCCGGAACTACATACGTACGAGCAGTACTTC	CASSPELHTYEQYF
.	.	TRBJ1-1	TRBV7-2	TGTGCCAGCAGCTTACTGAGACAGGAGCGGATACGAAACACTGAAGCTTTCTTT	CASSLLRQERIRNTEAFF
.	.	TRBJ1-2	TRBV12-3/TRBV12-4	TGTGCCAGCAGTTTCCTGCACGACTCTGGCTACACCTTC	CASSFLHDSGYTF
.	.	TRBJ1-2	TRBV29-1	TGCAGCGTTGAGACAAATGGCTACACCTTC	CSVETNGYTF
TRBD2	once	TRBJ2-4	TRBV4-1	TGCGCCAGCAGCCAAGATAGGGGCGGGAGGAGGGATCCGTACTTC	CASSQDRGGRRDPYF
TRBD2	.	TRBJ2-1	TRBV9	TGTGCCAGCAGCGTAGAACTCTCGGCTAGCGGGCCTCCCAATGAGCAGTTCTTC	CASSVELSASGPPNEQFF
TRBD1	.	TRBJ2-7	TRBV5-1	TGCGCCAGCAGCTCAAAATACCGGGACAGTGAAGAGCAGTACTTC	CASSSKYRDSEEQYF
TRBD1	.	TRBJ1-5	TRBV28	TGTGCCAGCAGTTCAACAGGGGGGAATCAGCCCCAGCATTTT	CASSSTGGNQPQHF
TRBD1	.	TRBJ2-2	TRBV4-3	TGCGCCAGCAGCCATCTACCGGGACAGGGAGGGTCCGGGGAGCTGTTTTTT	CASSHLPGQGGSGELFF
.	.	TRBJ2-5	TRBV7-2	TGTGCCAGCAGCCCAAGGGTAGAGACCCAGTACTTC	CASSPRVETQYF
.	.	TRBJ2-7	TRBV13	TGTGCCAGCAGCACACGGGAAGGGGATGCCATCTCCGAGCAGTACTTC	CASSTREGDAISEQYF
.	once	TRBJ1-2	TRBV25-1	TGTGCCAGCAGTGAATCTCTCCCCCCAGGGCCTAACTATGGCTACACCTTC	CASSESLPPGPNYGYTF
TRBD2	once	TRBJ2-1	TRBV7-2	TGTGCCAGCAGCCCGACCGGGGCTAGCGGCGGTGAGCAGTTCTTC	CASSPTGASGGEQFF
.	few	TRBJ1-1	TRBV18	TGTGCCAGCACGCCCTCTGGGCCCAGGGGCAGTGGCACTGAAGCTTTCTTT	CASTPSGPRGSGTEAFF
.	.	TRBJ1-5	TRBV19	TGTGCCAGTAGTTTCGAGACCCGGGGGGGTCAGCCCCAGCATTTT	CASSFETRGGQPQHF
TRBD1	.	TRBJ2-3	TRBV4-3	TGCGCCAGCAGCCAGGACAGGTTACGTCCGGTGACAGATACGCAGTATTTT	CASSQDRLRPVTDTQYF
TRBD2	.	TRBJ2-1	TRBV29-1	TGCAGCGGGGACGTCAGCGGGGCCTACAATGAGCAGTTCTTC	CSGDVSGAYNEQFF
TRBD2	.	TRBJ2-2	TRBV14	TGTGCCAGCAGCCAAGGGCCTAGCGGGAGGAAGAACACCGGGGAGCTGTTTTTT	CASSQGPSGRKNTGELFF
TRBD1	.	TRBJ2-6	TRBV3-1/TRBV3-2	TGTGCCAGCAGCCAAATCGGACAGGGTGGTAGGGCCAACGTCCTGACTTTC	CASSQIGQGGRANVLTF
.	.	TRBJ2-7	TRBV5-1	TGCGCCAGCAGCACCGGCAGTAGGGGCAGGGCGGAGGAGCAGTACTTC	CASSTGSRGRAEEQYF
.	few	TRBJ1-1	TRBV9	TGTGCCAGCAGCGAACTTCCCGGGCTTCACACTGAAGCTTTCTTT	CASSELPGLHTEAFF
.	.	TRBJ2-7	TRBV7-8	TGTGCCAGCAGCCGCGGGGTCGGGGGAGCGCCTTCCTACGAGCAGTACTTC	CASSRGVGGAPSYEQYF
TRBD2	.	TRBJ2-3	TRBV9	TGTGCCAGCAGCGCCGGGACTAGCGGGGCACCGGATACGCAGTATTTT	CASSAGTSGAPDTQYF
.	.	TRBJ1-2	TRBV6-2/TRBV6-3	TGTGCCAGCAGTTTCGGGCTTAACTATGGCTACACCTTC	CASSFGLNYGYTF
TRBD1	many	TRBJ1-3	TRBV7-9	TGTGCCAGCAGCTTGGACAGGACTGGAAACACCATATATTTT	CASSLDRTGNTIYF
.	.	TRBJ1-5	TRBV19	TGTGCCAGTAGTGACGGATATAGCAATCAGCCCCAGCATTTT	CASSDGYSNQPQHF
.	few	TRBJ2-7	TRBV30	TGTGCCTGGAGTCCTTCGGGGGACGAGCAGTACTTC	CAWSPSGDEQYF
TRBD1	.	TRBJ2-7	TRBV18	TGTGCCAGCTCACACCCGGGACAGGGGGCGAAGGAGCAGTACTTC	CASSHPGQGAKEQYF
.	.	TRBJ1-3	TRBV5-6	TGTGCCAGCAGCCAACCGGGACTGAACTCTGGAAACACCATATATTTT	CASSQPGLNSGNTIYF